This paragraph reports one TCR beta chain. This CDR3 is also generated by other DNA sequences in the sample. The data derive from a study of control samples from healthy donors and cancer patients. Sequenced by immunoSEQ multiplex PCR; TCRdb stores in-frame clones only, minus some. Altogether around 130,000 clones are present, around 90% being singletons, with the ten largest covering under 40%. Germline V gene lookup returns CDR1 MNHEY and CDR2 SVGAGI. This CDR3 region has 13 residues. The ends were cut back, 0 bases at V and 4 bases at J, with 4 bases in the middle. Sequenced input: blood. This rearrangement joins TRBV6-5 to TRBJ1-3; D is ambiguous. The clonotype originates from a man in his forties or fifties in good health. In DNA form, the CDR3 reads TGTGCCAGCAGTTACTCGAGCGGAAACACCATATATTTT. This translates into CASSYSSGNTIYF.